A single sample is the source of the 5 T cell receptor beta chains below, sequenced in a study of blood T cell repertoires in COVID-19. Sequenced by immunoSEQ multiplex PCR; TCRdb stores in-frame clones only, minus some. Of 150,000 to 200,000 clones listed, 90% are singletons. The source material was peripheral blood. The receptors shown here come from a man in his fifties or sixties with acute or convalescent COVID-19.

This clone was counted only a few times. The chain employs TRBV4-1 and TRBJ2-5, with 7 bases identical to TRBD2. This CDR3 comprises 17 residues. Per germline, CDR1 MGHRA and CDR2 YSYEKL. Trimming cost V 1 base and J 3 bases; bases outside gene matches: 11. The CDR3 DNA reads TGCGCCAGCAGCCAAGGTATAGGGAAACGGGAGGAAGAGACCCAGTACTTC. Translated, it gives CASSQGIGKREEETQYF.

The rearrangement links TRBV19 to TRBJ1-2; no reliable D call. V was clipped by 2 bases and J by 2 bases, with 12 bases between them. CDR3 length equals 15 residues. The germline gives CDR1 LNHDA, CDR2 SQIVND (reference sequence). In DNA form, the CDR3 reads TGTGCCAGTAGTATAATGCAACAGTTAAACTATGGCTACACCTTC. This codes for CASSIMQQLNYGYTF.

Note on this clone: The junction shows a germline mismatch at one end, possibly a read error. The chain couples TRBV5-1 to TRBJ1-2, with TRBD1 matching over 11 bases. Germline CDR1 SGHRS, CDR2 YFSETQ. This CDR3 region has 13 residues. CDR3 amino acids: CARSWDRGGGYTF. CDR3 coding DNA: TGCGCCCGCAGCTGGGACAGGGGGGGCGGCTACACCTTC.

The V gene is TRBV5-1, the J gene TRBJ1-6; 8 bases map to TRBD1. Germline CDR1 and CDR2: SGHRS and YFSETQ. Trimming cost V 2 bases and J 5 bases; bases outside gene matches: 3. This CDR3 contains 15 residues. The CDR3 protein is CASSFQGADNSPLHF. The CDR3 nucleotides read TGCGCCAGCAGCTTCCAGGGGGCAGATAATTCACCCCTCCACTTT.

V gene TRBV5-6 combines with J gene TRBJ2-5; D is unresolved. Trimming shortened V by 0 bases and J by 3 bases, and 3 bases separated the two germline ends. Germline assignment: CDR1 SGHDT and CDR2 YYEEEE. The CDR3 runs 12 residues. In nucleotides, the CDR3 is TGTGCCAGCAGCTTGGCCGAAGAGACCCAGTACTTC. Its protein is CASSLAEETQYF.